This T cell receptor beta chain comes out of a study of OX40 agonist ivuxolimab in advanced cancers. Study-wide results and caveats: Clones of CD4+ and CD8+ blood T cells grew by week 6 at doses of 0.1 to 3.0 mg/kg. Partial responders at 0.1-3.0 mg/kg had among the lowest clonal expansion.

Germline V CDR1 and CDR2: MNHNS, SASEGT. The CDR3 runs 15 residues. Trimming cost V 0 bases and J 3 bases, with 11 bases left between them. The assay was immunoSEQ multiplex PCR, and TCRdb's table has in-frame clones only and misses some. This sample carries 80,000 or so clones, around 85% of them seen once, and the ten largest clones take 2% to 3%. The cohort excluded patients with autoimmune disease history or systemic immunosuppression. Sampling of blood occurred at baseline, cycle 4 day 1, and cycle 7 day 1. Comments on this clone: As yet, its antigen is unknown.

The chain recombines TRBV6-1 with TRBJ1-1; D perhaps matches TRBD1 (5 bases). Sample: CD4+ or CD8+ T cells sorted from blood, taken in a trial of the OX40 agonist ivuxolimab. This clonotype originated in an adult with an advanced solid tumor such as melanoma, head and neck, liver or kidney cancer. CDR3 loop: CASSEAEGSHTEAFF. DNA for the CDR3: TGTGCCAGCAGTGAAGCAGAGGGGAGCCACACTGAAGCTTTCTTT.